This T cell receptor (beta chain) was documented in a study of blood T cells in healthy people across ages. Together with a sample-barcoded 5' primer, a J-beta primer mix was included in a second PCR lasting about 6 to 11 cycles. TCRdb passed the 5' RACE reads through MiXCR, listing each CDR3 protein once. The repertoire has hundreds of thousands of distinct CDR3 sequences, around 43% of them found once; the top ten carry roughly 18%. This clonotype was detected only once. The V gene's germline CDR1 is DFQATT and CDR2 SNEGSKA (reference sequence). This CDR3 spans 16 amino acids. With 3 bases removed from V and 0 bases from J, the gap between germline ends came to 15 bases.

Sequenced: blood. This clonotype originated in a man between 60 and 75 years old in good health. V is TRBV20-1 and J is TRBJ1-5; D might be TRBD1 (5 bases). CDR3 nucleotide sequence: TGCAGTGCTAGGGAGACAGCCGGACATAGCAATCAGCCCCAGCATTTT. As protein: CSARETAGHSNQPQHF.